This T cell receptor (beta chain) was observed in a study of PD-1 blockade in classical Hodgkin lymphoma. V was trimmed by 5 bases and J by 0 bases, leaving 5 bases between them. CDR1 is MNHNY, CDR2 SVGAGI, per germline (reference sequence). The CDR3 extends over 13 amino acids. Every one of the patients relapsed after autologous stem cell transplantation (brentuximab vedotin exposure was variable). Findings of the study overall: Newly diagnosed patients were said to have less baseline TCR diversity than healthy donors did. Before treatment, complete responders showed about the same diversity as newly diagnosed patients.

TCRdb keeps only in-frame clones here, not all; method: immunoSEQ multiplex PCR. Counted here are about 58,000 clones, approximately 90% occurring once; the ten biggest clones make up 5.4%. Regarding this clone: Its specificity is not known.

Material: peripheral blood mononuclear cells (PBMCs), obtained before the second cycle of nivolumab. The source is a human donor with classical Hodgkin lymphoma. The rearrangement links TRBV6-6 to TRBJ1-5; D ambiguous. CDR3 nucleotide sequence: TGTGCCAGCAGTGACTATAGCAATCAGCCCCAGCATTTT. Translating it yields CASSDYSNQPQHF.